One sample yielded the 18 T cell receptor beta chains listed below, sequenced in a study of T cells after posttransplantation cyclophosphamide. Cyclophosphamide on days +3 and +4 followed busulfan-fludarabine conditioning and a marrow graft. Only in-frame clones appear in the TCRdb table, and some are missing; sequencing was by immunoSEQ multiplex PCR. The top ten clones hold 7.5% to 10% of a sample with tens of thousands of clones, over 75% of them seen once. Material: CD4+ T cells sorted from blood, obtained 1,800 to 2,000 days after a stem cell transplant with posttransplant cyclophosphamide. These receptors were obtained from a female patient in her thirties or forties who received an allogeneic stem cell transplant from a related donor, was CMV-positive, and had no GVHD. Some T cells may be provided by the graft donor.

The V call is TRBV7-8, the J call TRBJ2-7, with TRBD1 matching 7 bases. CDR3 length equals 15 residues. With 1 base clipped from V and 2 bases from J, the junction kept 5 bases outside the gene matches. CDR1 SGHVS and CDR2 FQNEAQ come from the germline V gene. The CDR3 coding sequence is TGTGCCAGCAGCTTAGTGAGGGACAGACCCTACGAGCAGTACTTC. It codes for CASSLVRDRPYEQYF.

The rearrangement uses TRBV2 and TRBJ1-5; 7 bases fit TRBD1. CDR3 size: 15 residues. Looked up from germline, CDR1 is SNHLY and CDR2 is FYNNEI. The trim removed 7 bases at V and 0 bases at J, leaving 6 bases unmatched. CDR3 bases: TGTGCCAGCAACCGGGACAGTGATAGCAATCAGCCCCAGCATTTT. Protein product: CASNRDSDSNQPQHF.

This chain connects TRBV29-1 to TRBJ2-3; the D is unclear. The germline CDR1 and CDR2 sequences are SQVTM and ANQGSEA. CDR3 size: 12 residues. V was pared by 3 bases and J by 1 base, with 5 bases between. CDR3 amino acids: CSVDSGTDTQYF. The CDR3 region has the DNA TGCAGCGTTGATTCGGGCACAGATACGCAGTATTTT.

The chain is built from TRBV2 and TRBJ2-3; TRBD2 aligns across 7 bases. V was pared by 4 bases and J by 4 bases, with 8 bases of the junction left unmatched. The length of the CDR3 is 15 residues. CDR1 is SNHLY and CDR2 is FYNNEI in the germline V gene. The CDR3 loop reads CASSGRGRDSDTQYF. The CDR3 region has the DNA TGTGCCAGCAGTGGGCGGGGGAGGGACTCAGATACGCAGTATTTT.

The chain employs TRBV6-5 and TRBJ1-5, with a tentative D call TRBD1 (5 bases). Trimming shortened V by 7 bases and J by 3 bases, and 10 bases separated the two germline ends. The germline gives CDR1 MNHEY, CDR2 SVGAGI. The CDR3 is 13 residues long. The CDR3 nucleotides are TGTGCCAGCAAGGTAGGGGTCAATCAGCCCCAGCATTTT. This encodes CASKVGVNQPQHF.

This chain joins TRBV28 and TRBJ1-4, with 9 bases matching TRBD1. This CDR3 is built from 17 residues. Germline CDR1 reads MDHEN; CDR2 reads SYDVKM. The ends lost 2 bases at V and 7 bases at J; junction bases unmatched: 11. CDR3 region: CASSLGAHRGLGEKLFF. CDR3 coding DNA: TGTGCCAGCAGTTTAGGTGCCCACAGGGGGCTCGGTGAAAAACTGTTTTTT. Full variable domain (outside the CDR3, taken from reference TRBV28 and TRBJ1-4): DVKVTQSSRYLVKRTGEKVFLECVQDMDHENMFWYRQDPGLGLRLIYFSYDVKMKEKGDIPEGYSVSREKKERFSLILESASTNQTSMYLCASSLGAHRGLGEKLFFGSGTQLSVL.

This rearrangement joins TRBV7-9 to TRBJ2-5; 7 positions agree with TRBD2. The V gene end was trimmed by 5 bases and the J gene end by 5 bases; junction bases not matched to a gene: 11. This CDR3 comprises 15 residues. The germline V gene has CDR1 SEHNR and CDR2 FQNEAQ (reference sequence). The CDR3 loop is CASSPPAGNRETQYF. The CDR3 coding sequence is TGTGCCAGCAGCCCCCCAGCGGGGAATAGGGAGACCCAGTACTTC.

The V call is TRBV6-8, the J call TRBJ1-5, with D perhaps TRBD1 (6 bases). Germline CDR1 and CDR2: MNHGY and SAAAGT. This CDR3 has 15 amino acids. The ends were cut back, 11 bases at V and 2 bases at J, with 19 bases in the middle. The CDR3 is CAGLPGGIGNQPQHF. DNA of the CDR3: TGTGCCGGCCTACCGGGGGGCATTGGCAATCAGCCCCAGCATTTT.

The V call is TRBV5-6, the J call TRBJ1-1; TRBD1 matches 7 bases. Germline CDR1 is SGHDT and CDR2 is YYEEEE. The trim removed 0 bases at V and 7 bases at J, leaving 9 bases unmatched. The CDR3 is made up of 15 amino acids. This CDR3 reads CASSLDMRGPREAFF. In nucleotides, the CDR3 is TGTGCCAGCAGCTTGGATATGAGGGGGCCGCGTGAAGCTTTCTTT. Using reference TRBV5-6 and TRBJ1-1 for the parts outside the CDR3, the full variable domain is DAGVTQSPTHLIKTRGQQVTLRCSPKSGHDTVSWYQQALGQGPQFIFQYYEEEERQRGNFPDRFSGHQFPNYSSELNVNALLLGDSALYLCASSLDMRGPREAFFGQGTRLTVV.

The chain recombines TRBV9 with TRBJ2-3; D is perhaps TRBD2 (5 bases). The V gene lost 5 bases and the J gene lost 5 bases, with 21 bases spanning the gap. The CDR3 is 16 amino acids. Germline CDR1 is SGDLS and CDR2 is YYNGEE. CDR3 sequence reads: CASSLTDSDYLDTQYF. The CDR3 nucleotides read TGTGCCAGCAGTTTGACGGATAGCGATTACCTAGATACGCAGTATTTT.

This clone has more than one count but fewer than ten. The gene calls are TRBV28 and TRBJ1-1, with 7 bases aligning to TRBD1. There are 14 residues in the CDR3. With V trimmed by 8 bases and J by 7 bases, 13 bases remained unmatched. CDR1 MDHEN and CDR2 SYDVKM come from the germline V gene. The CDR3 DNA follows: TGTGCCAGCGGGTCGACCGGGACAGTTGGTGAAGCTTTCTTT. It is translated as CASGSTGTVGEAFF.

Note on this clone: The conserved phenylalanine or tryptophan is not found at the CDR3 terminus, so this likely reflects a read error. The DNA is left out, because the CDR3 cannot be placed on it with certainty; the CDR3 is given as TCRdb lists it. V usage is TRBV27 and J usage is TRBJ2-3; the table gives TRBD1 as D, unverified against the DNA. The germline gives CDR1 MNHEY, CDR2 SMNVEV (reference sequence). The CDR3 contains 14 residues when both ends are counted. This chain's CDR3 is CASSSIAGTGLGDL.

V usage is TRBV5-1 and J usage is TRBJ1-2; D gene ambiguous. Trimming cost V 0 bases and J 4 bases, with 16 bases left between them. Germline assignment: CDR1 SGHRS and CDR2 YFSETQ. This CDR3 region has 16 residues. The CDR3 is CASSLVKGGTIYGYTF. The CDR3 DNA sequence: TGCGCCAGCAGCTTGGTAAAGGGAGGCACCATCTATGGCTACACCTTC.

The chain is built from TRBV7-2 and TRBJ1-2, with D maybe TRBD1 (6 bases). V dropped 0 bases and J dropped 7 bases, with 12 bases sitting between them. Per the germline V gene, CDR1 is SGHTA and CDR2 is FQGNSA. The CDR3 covers 14 residues. CDR3 sequence: CASSLAAGAVGYTF. Written as DNA, the CDR3 is TGTGCCAGCAGCTTAGCTGCAGGGGCGGTTGGCTACACCTTC.

This clone qualifies as large (0.1 to 1%). The rearrangement uses TRBV19 and TRBJ1-6; TRBD1 matches at 9 bases. The ends lost 6 bases at V and 8 bases at J; junction bases unmatched: 2. CDR1 LNHDA and CDR2 SQIVND come from the germline V gene (reference sequence). This CDR3 contains 13 residues. CDR3 sequence (DNA): TGTGCCAGTAGCCGACAGGGGGATTCACCCCTCCACTTT. It codes for CASSRQGDSPLHF.

This chain links TRBV27 with TRBJ1-2; 9 bases are shared with TRBD1. V lost 5 bases and J lost 8; bases outside the gene matches: 9. Germline CDR1 MNHEY, CDR2 SMNVEV (reference sequence). This CDR3 region has 14 residues. The CDR3 DNA is TGTGCCAGCAGTACCCGGGACAGGGTTGGAGGCTACACCTTC. This translates into CASSTRDRVGGYTF.

The rearrangement links TRBV2 to TRBJ2-7, with 10 bases aligning to TRBD1. V lost 6 bases, J lost 3 bases, and 5 bases stayed unmatched. The CDR3 has 14 amino acids. Germline V lookup: CDR1 SNHLY, CDR2 FYNNEI. In DNA, the CDR3 is TGTGCCAGCAGCCCGGGACAGGGGTACTACGAGCAGTACTTC. Protein sequence: CASSPGQGYYEQYF.

V is TRBV7-9 and J is TRBJ1-2; 7 nucleotides align to TRBD1. V was clipped by 5 bases and J by 13 bases; unmatched bases: 13. Germline assignment: CDR1 SEHNR and CDR2 FQNEAQ (reference sequence). The CDR3 is 13 amino acids. The CDR3, as DNA: TGTGCCAGCAGCCCGGGACAGTTGGCGGGTAGCACCTTC. As protein: CASSPGQLAGSTF.